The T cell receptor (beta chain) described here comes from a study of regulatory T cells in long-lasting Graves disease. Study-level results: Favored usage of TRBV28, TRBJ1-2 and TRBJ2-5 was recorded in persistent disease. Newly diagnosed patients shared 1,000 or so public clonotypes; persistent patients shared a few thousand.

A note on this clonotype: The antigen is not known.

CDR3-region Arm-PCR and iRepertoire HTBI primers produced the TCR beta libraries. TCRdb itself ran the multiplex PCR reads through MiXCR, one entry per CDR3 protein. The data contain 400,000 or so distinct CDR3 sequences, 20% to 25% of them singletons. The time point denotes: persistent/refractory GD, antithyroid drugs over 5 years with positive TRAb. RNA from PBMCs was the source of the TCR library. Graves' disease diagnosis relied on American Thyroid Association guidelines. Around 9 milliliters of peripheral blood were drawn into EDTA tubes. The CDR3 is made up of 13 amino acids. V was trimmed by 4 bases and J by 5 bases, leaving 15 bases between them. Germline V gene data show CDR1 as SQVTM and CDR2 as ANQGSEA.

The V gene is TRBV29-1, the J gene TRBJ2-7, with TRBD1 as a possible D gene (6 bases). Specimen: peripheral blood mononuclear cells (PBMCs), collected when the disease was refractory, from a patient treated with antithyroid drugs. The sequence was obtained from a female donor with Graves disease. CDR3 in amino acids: CSVGGQRIHEQYF. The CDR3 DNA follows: TGCAGCGTTGGGGGACAACGTATCCACGAGCAGTACTTC.